This T cell receptor beta chain was captured in a study of T cells in narcolepsy. The wider study: Enrolled donors included narcolepsy type 1 or type 2 patients and healthy controls.

The CDR3 contains 12 residues. Germline CDR1 is MDHEN and CDR2 is SYDVKM. Trimming shortened V by 1 base and J by 4 bases, and 2 bases separated the two germline ends. To note about this clone: Its antigen remains unidentified.

Broader study findings: Blood of same and different patients, but not healthy controls, reportedly held recurring autoreactive clonotypes.

Profiled with immunoSEQ multiplex PCR; TCRdb holds only in-frame clones, not every one. The table lists about 24,000 clones, approximately 60% of them singletons. Sequencing was carried out using memory (CD45RA-) CD4+ T cells from blood. This receptor was taken from a human donor in good health. The chain carries TRBV28 and TRBJ1-3; no clear D gene. CDR3 protein: CASSLSGNTIYF. CDR3 bases: TGTGCCAGCAGTTTATCAGGAAACACCATATATTTT.